The 3 T cell receptor beta chains presented below share a single source sample, sequenced in a study of blood T cells in healthy people across ages. Through a sample-barcoded 5' primer and a J-beta primer mix, a second PCR was run for roughly 6 to 12 cycles. MiXCR was run by TCRdb on the 5' RACE reads, yielding one entry per CDR3 protein. Among about 760,000 distinct CDR3 sequences listed, 25% were seen once. These data were likewise used in another study, on T cells of mothers and their children.

The sample was blood. These receptors were obtained from a boy younger than 18 in good health.

With respect to this clonotype: A junction end diverges from the germline sequence, so it may reflect a read error. The chain combines TRBV12-3 or TRBV12-4 with TRBJ2-7; no firm D call. The CDR3 is made up of 13 amino acids. The CDR3 region is CTSSFLTRYEQYF. CDR3 bases: TGTACCAGCAGTTTCCTGACGCGCTACGAGCAGTACTTC.

V usage is TRBV13 and J usage is TRBJ2-5; 9 positions match TRBD1. The J call may be mistaken, given a closer DNA end match to TRBJ2-1. CDR1 is PRHDT and CDR2 is FYEKMQ in the germline V gene (reference sequence). The CDR3 is 13 residues long. CDR3 protein: CASSSPGTGTQFF. The CDR3 nucleotides are TGTGCCAGCAGCTCACCCGGGACAGGGACCCAGTTCTTC.

The chain is built from TRBV6-5 and TRBJ2-7; D is uncertain. Germline V gene lookup returns CDR1 MNHEY and CDR2 SVGAGI. Deletions cut 0 bases from V and 0 bases from J, with 21 bases between. The CDR3 has 19 residues. The CDR3 is CASSYSSPGPVRSSYEQYF. The DNA of the CDR3 is TGTGCCAGCAGTTACTCGAGCCCAGGCCCCGTCAGGAGCTCCTACGAGCAGTACTTC.